The 13 T cell receptor beta chains given below trace back to one sample, sequenced in a study of beta chain features in type 1 diabetes. General study findings and limits: Shorter TCRB CDR3s, moderately but significantly so, marked every one of the four CD4+ subsets in Type 1 diabetes patients.

Their antigens are not known. Of the isolated RNA, all was reverse transcribed, and so the sequenced material was expressed TCRB transcripts. Repertoires were generated with immunoSEQ multiplex PCR, while TCRdb's copy carries only in-frame clones and drops some. The table lists about 120,000 clones, 16% of them singletons. Sequenced: central memory CD4+ T cells from blood. These receptors originate from a man aged 25 to 40 with type 1 diabetes.

This clone was found many times. This chain joins TRBV5-5 and TRBJ2-7; the D gene is possibly TRBD1 (6 bases). This CDR3 has 17 residues. Germline V gives CDR1 SGHKS, CDR2 YYEKEE (reference sequence). V gave up 4 bases and J gave up 4 bases, with 24 bases separating them. The CDR3 bases are TGTGCCAGCAGCCCGTTGGGATCCACAGGGAATACTTACGAGCAGTACTTC. It codes for CASSPLGSTGNTYEQYF.

This clone was picked up a small number of times. The rearrangement links TRBV2 to TRBJ1-5, with 8 bases matching TRBD1. CDR1 and CDR2 from the germline V gene are SNHLY and FYNNEI. The CDR3 covers 13 residues. V dropped 6 bases and J dropped 4; count of bases not matched to a gene: 2. The CDR3, as DNA: TGTGCCAGCAGAACAGGGGGAAATCAGCCCCAGCATTTT. As protein: CASRTGGNQPQHF.

V is TRBV28 and J is TRBJ1-2, with a possible D match to TRBD1 (6 bases). CDR3 size: 18 residues. Germline loops: CDR1 MDHEN, CDR2 SYDVKM. With 4 bases removed from V and 5 bases from J, the gap between germline ends came to 26 bases. CDR3 region: CASSSPRGTRGIRYGYTF. The CDR3, as DNA: TGTGCCAGCAGTTCACCGAGAGGGACAAGGGGGATTAGGTATGGCTACACCTTC.

This chain joins TRBV7-2 and TRBJ1-6; 7 positions agree with TRBD1. After removal of 5 bases from V and 6 bases from J, the junction contained 7 bases not matched to a gene. The CDR3 contains 15 residues. CDR1 and CDR2 from the germline V gene are SGHTA and FQGNSA. Written as DNA, the CDR3 is TGTGCCAGCAGCGAGCCGGGACAGAGTAATTCACCCCTCCACTTT. It encodes CASSEPGQSNSPLHF.

This clone showed up just a few times. V and J are TRBV5-6 and TRBJ1-3, with D uncertain. V was shortened by 4 bases and J by 0 bases, with 8 bases between the two germline ends. The V gene's germline CDR1 is SGHDT and CDR2 YYEEEE. The CDR3 has 14 residues. The CDR3 sequence is CASSRTVSGNTIYF. The CDR3 DNA is TGTGCCAGCAGCAGGACGGTCTCTGGAAACACCATATATTTT.

Ten or more counts support this clone. The genes are TRBV28 and TRBJ2-5; TRBD2 aligns across 9 bases. V dropped 5 bases and J dropped 7; count of bases not matched to a gene: 14. Germline V gene sequence: CDR1 MDHEN, CDR2 SYDVKM. This CDR3 comprises 16 residues. CDR3: CASSPAYGLALGTQYF. The CDR3 coding sequence is TGTGCCAGCAGTCCTGCCTACGGACTAGCGCTGGGGACCCAGTACTTC.

The rearrangement joins TRBV12-5 to TRBJ1-4, with 10 bases identical to TRBD1. This CDR3 comprises 18 residues. The V and J ends lost 0 bases and 0 bases, in that order; junction bases with no gene match: 4. Germline CDR1 reads LGHNT; CDR2 reads FRNRAP. CDR3 sequence: CASGLVRQGAPTNEKLFF. CDR3 DNA sequence: TGTGCTAGTGGTTTGGTAAGACAGGGGGCTCCAACTAATGAAAAACTGTTTTTT. The variable domain in full, with the rest retrieved from reference TRBV12-5 and TRBJ1-4, is DARVTQTPRHKVTEMGQEVTMRCQPILGHNTVFWYRQTMMQGLELLAYFRNRAPLDDSGMPKDRFSAEMPDATLATLKIQPSEPRDSAVYFCASGLVRQGAPTNEKLFFGSGTQLSVL.

This clone was counted a few times. This chain joins TRBV11-2 and TRBJ2-7; D remains unclear. Germline V lookup: CDR1 SGHAT, CDR2 FQNNGV. V was pared by 2 bases and J by 0 bases, with 8 bases between. The CDR3 extends over 14 amino acids. CDR3 amino acids: CASSLYGNSYEQYF. The CDR3 DNA sequence: TGTGCCAGCAGCTTATACGGAAACTCCTACGAGCAGTACTTC. The full variable domain, rest sourced from reference TRBV11-2 and TRBJ2-7, is EAGVAQSPRYKIIEKRQSVAFWCNPISGHATLYWYQQILGQGPKLLIQFQNNGVVDDSQLPKDRFSAERLKGVDSTLKIQPAKLEDSAVYLCASSLYGNSYEQYFGPGTRLTVT.

The J gene is TRBJ1-3, the V gene TRBV5-1, with D tentatively TRBD1 (6 bases). V was trimmed by 4 bases and J by 1 base, leaving 15 bases between them. This CDR3 spans 16 amino acids. Germline-derived CDR1 and CDR2 are SGHRS and YFSETQ. The CDR3, as DNA: TGCGCCAGCAGCCGGGGACAAAAGCCTTCTGGAAACACCATATATTTT. Its translation: CASSRGQKPSGNTIYF. Full variable domain (outside the CDR3, taken from reference TRBV5-1 and TRBJ1-3): KAGVTQTPRYLIKTRGQQVTLSCSPISGHRSVSWYQQTPGQGLQFLFEYFSETQRNKGNFPGRFSGRQFSNSRSEMNVSTLELGDSALYLCASSRGQKPSGNTIYFGEGSWLTVV.

This clone has ten or more counts. The V and J genes are TRBV6-1 and TRBJ2-7; TRBD1 matches at 10 bases. CDR3 size: 14 residues. CDR1 and CDR2 from the germline V gene are MNHNS and SASEGT. The V gene end was trimmed by 7 bases and the J gene end by 6 bases; junction bases not matched to a gene: 9. The CDR3 loop is CASNTPGQGPEQYF. The CDR3 bases are TGTGCCAGCAATACTCCGGGACAGGGGCCCGAGCAGTACTTC.

This chain uses TRBV19 with TRBJ1-6; D perhaps matches TRBD1 (5 bases). This CDR3 has 16 amino acids. The germline V gene encodes CDR1 LNHDA and CDR2 SQIVND (reference sequence). Between the trimmed V and J ends, which lost 5 bases and 9 bases, there was a span of 20 bases. CDR3 sequence: CASSGSGGTGSSPLHF. The CDR3 DNA reads as TGTGCCAGTAGTGGTTCAGGAGGGACTGGGAGTTCACCCCTCCACTTT.

This chain joins TRBV25-1 and TRBJ2-1; 8 bases agree with TRBD2. V shed 2 bases and J 15 bases; nucleotides not matched to a gene: 12. There are 14 residues in the CDR3. Germline loops: CDR1 MGHDK, CDR2 SYGVNS. The CDR3 protein is CASSESLAGLRPFF. The CDR3 coding sequence is TGTGCCAGCAGTGAAAGCCTAGCGGGCCTCCGTCCGTTCTTC.

The chain links TRBV7-2 to TRBJ2-7, with 8 bases aligning to TRBD1. With 5 bases clipped from V and 2 bases from J, the junction kept 11 bases outside the gene matches. Germline lookup yields CDR1 SGHTA and CDR2 FQGNSA. The CDR3 loop spans 16 amino acids. CDR3 bases: TGTGCCAGCAGCCGCCTCGGACAGGGCGTTCCCTACGAGCAGTACTTC. Protein product: CASSRLGQGVPYEQYF.